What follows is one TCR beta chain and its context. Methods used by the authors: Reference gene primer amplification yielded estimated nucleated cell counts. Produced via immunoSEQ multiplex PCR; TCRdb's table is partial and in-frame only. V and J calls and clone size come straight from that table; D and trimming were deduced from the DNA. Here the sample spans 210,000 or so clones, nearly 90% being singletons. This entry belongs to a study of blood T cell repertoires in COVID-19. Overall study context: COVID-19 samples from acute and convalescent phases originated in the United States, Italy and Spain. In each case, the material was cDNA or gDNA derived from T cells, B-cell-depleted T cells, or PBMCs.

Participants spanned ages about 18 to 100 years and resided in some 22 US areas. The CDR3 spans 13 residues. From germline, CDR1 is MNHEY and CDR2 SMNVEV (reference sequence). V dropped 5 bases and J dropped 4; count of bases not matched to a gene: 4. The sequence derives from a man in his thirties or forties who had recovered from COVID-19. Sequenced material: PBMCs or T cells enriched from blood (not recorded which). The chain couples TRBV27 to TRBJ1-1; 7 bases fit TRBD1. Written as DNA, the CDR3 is TGTGCCAGCAGTCGCGACAGGGCCACTGAAGCTTTCTTT. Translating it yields CASSRDRATEAFF.